This TCR beta chain was recorded in a study of shared T cell receptors in the human thymus. CDR1 is SGHVS and CDR2 is FQNEAQ in the germline V gene. The V end lost 5 bases, the J end lost 3 bases, and 17 bases lay between the germline ends. This CDR3 is built from 15 residues. The method was immunoSEQ multiplex PCR; TCRdb's version includes in-frame clones alone and lacks a portion of them. The table has about 380,000 clones, approximately 95% seen once; the top ten hold approximately 0.02%. Sequencing was carried out using thymocytes. The chain is built from TRBV7-8 and TRBJ2-7; the D gene is possibly TRBD1 (6 bases). The sequence came from a human donor. DNA of the CDR3: TGTGCCAGCAGCCGCCTTGGACAGCCGTACTACGAGCAGTACTTC. Translated: CASSRLGQPYYEQYF.